This T cell receptor (beta chain) was identified during a study of blood T cell repertoires in COVID-19. Study overall: Donors in the United States, Italy and Spain gave samples during acute or convalescent COVID-19. PBMCs, B-cell-depleted T cells, or T cells were the source of the cDNA or gDNA that made up the material.

Per the original data handling: Estimates of nucleated cell counts were drawn from the amplification of reference gene primers. Assay: immunoSEQ multiplex PCR; the TCRdb copy retains only in-frame clones and omits some. Clone size and V and J calls were adopted from that table, with D and trimming inferred from the DNA. Altogether about 210,000 clones are present, approximately 82% being singletons, with the ten largest covering 2% to 2.5%. The sample consisted of peripheral blood. This receptor was taken from a man aged 35 to 55 who had recovered from COVID-19.

The CDR3 nucleotides are TGTGCCAGCAGCTTTAGGGACAGGGACTATGGCTACACCTTC. It codes for CASSFRDRDYGYTF. The chain carries TRBV7-2 and TRBJ1-2, with 9 bases matching TRBD1. The CDR3 extends over 14 amino acids. Trimming at V came to 3 bases and at J to 3 bases, leaving 2 bases not matched to a gene. Germline V lookup: CDR1 SGHTA, CDR2 FQGNSA.